The entry that follows covers one T cell receptor (beta chain) sequence. CDR1 and CDR2 (germline): SGHRS, YFSETQ. The CDR3 extends over 16 amino acids. V lost 0 bases and J 2 bases, leaving 11 bases between the germline ends. This entry belongs to a study of blood T cell repertoires in COVID-19. Study at large: The samples span acute and convalescent COVID-19 from the United States, Italy and Spain. In each case, the material was cDNA or gDNA derived from T cells, B-cell-depleted T cells, or PBMCs.

Per the study methods: Nucleated cell number was recorded as an estimate derived from reference gene primer amplification. Generated by immunoSEQ multiplex PCR, the TCRdb table keeps only in-frame clones and is missing some. V and J calls and clone size are given by that table; D and trimming were obtained from the DNA. The sample holds 300,000 to 350,000 clones, around 91% seen once. The chain combines TRBV5-1 with TRBJ2-2, with D tentatively TRBD2 (6 bases). Sequencing used peripheral blood. This clonotype was sampled from a woman aged 18-29 years who had recovered from COVID-19. The CDR3, as DNA: TGCGCCAGCAGCTTGGAAGCTAGCGTAAACACCGGGGAGCTGTTTTTT. Its protein is CASSLEASVNTGELFF.